This is a list of T cell receptor beta chains from one sample in a study of control samples from healthy donors and cancer patients. This table comes from immunoSEQ multiplex PCR, and its TCRdb copy is limited to in-frame clones, with some not included. The data contain about 180,000 clones, around nine tenths of them seen just once; the ten biggest clones take up more than 1.3%. Sample: blood. The receptors stem from a man aged 25-45 years in good health. Both conserved end residues are part of each CDR3. A D gene is named only where the DNA matches it firmly. Clone size appears in some rows only: once, few, many, or a class for an expanded clone.

CDR3 protein: CASSVVAGTTRNEQYF
CDR3 DNA: TGCGCCAGCAGCGTGGTCGCAGGGACCACGAGAAACGAGCAGTACTTC
clone size: -
D gene: -
V gene: TRBV5-1
CDR3 length: 16
J gene: TRBJ2-7

CDR3 protein: CATSRGPGQGRQGTEAFF
CDR3 DNA: TGTGCCACCAGCAGAGGGCCGGGGCAGGGCCGGCAGGGCACTGAAGCTTTCTTT
clone size: few
D gene: -
V gene: TRBV15
CDR3 length: 18
J gene: TRBJ1-1

CDR3 protein: CASSLTGGRNYEQYF
CDR3 DNA: TGTGCCAGCAGTTTGACAGGAGGACGGAACTACGAGCAGTACTTC
clone size: -
D gene: -
V gene: TRBV27
CDR3 length: 15
J gene: TRBJ2-7

CDR3 protein: CASRSGWGAGELFF
CDR3 DNA: TGTGCCAGCAGGTCGGGGTGGGGGGCCGGGGAGCTGTTTTTT
clone size: -
D gene: -
V gene: TRBV6-5
CDR3 length: 14
J gene: TRBJ2-2

CDR3 protein: CASSSRTGSNTEAFF
CDR3 DNA: TGCGCCAGCAGCAGTCGGACAGGGTCGAACACTGAAGCTTTCTTT
clone size: -
D gene: TRBD1
V gene: TRBV5-1
CDR3 length: 15
J gene: TRBJ1-1

CDR3 protein: CASSSDTLNTEAFF
CDR3 DNA: TGTGCCAGCAGCTCCGACACACTGAACACTGAAGCTTTCTTT
clone size: -
D gene: -
V gene: TRBV7-2
CDR3 length: 14
J gene: TRBJ1-1

CDR3 protein: CSVEVPRGGTYEQYF
CDR3 DNA: TGCAGCGTTGAAGTTCCCCGGGGGGGAACCTACGAGCAGTACTTC
clone size: -
D gene: TRBD2
V gene: TRBV29-1
CDR3 length: 15
J gene: TRBJ2-7

CDR3 protein: CASSQAWGSSYEQYF
CDR3 DNA: TGTGCCAGCAGCCAAGCCTGGGGGTCCTCCTACGAGCAGTACTTC
clone size: -
D gene: -
V gene: TRBV4-2
CDR3 length: 15
J gene: TRBJ2-7

CDR3 protein: CASSLQPVGYGYTF
CDR3 DNA: TGTGCCAGCAGTTTGCAGCCTGTGGGCTATGGCTACACCTTC
clone size: -
D gene: -
V gene: TRBV28
CDR3 length: 14
J gene: TRBJ1-2

CDR3 protein: CASSSREGGTQYF
CDR3 DNA: TGTGCCAGCAGTTCTCGGGAGGGGGGTACGCAGTATTTT
clone size: -
D gene: TRBD2
V gene: TRBV6-5
CDR3 length: 13
J gene: TRBJ2-3

CDR3 protein: CASSLGPSGREQYF
CDR3 DNA: TGTGCCAGCAGCTTGGGGCCTAGCGGGCGGGAGCAGTACTTC
clone size: -
D gene: TRBD2
V gene: TRBV7-2
CDR3 length: 14
J gene: TRBJ2-7